This T cell receptor (beta chain) was captured by sequencing in a study of spatial heterogeneity in lung cancer. Whole-study context: Tumor-region counts of TCR transcripts tracked strongly with a T cell module score from matched bulk RNA-seq.

This CDR3 has 12 residues. Germline V gene data show CDR1 as SGHNT and CDR2 as YENEEA. V gave up 5 bases and J gave up 5 bases, with 6 bases separating them. Indicated time point: sample taken at primary tumor resection. Around 68 TRACERx patients with early, untreated non-small cell lung cancer donated samples. Unsorted tumor, nontumor lung tissue or cryopreserved PBMC supplied the whole RNA. In the case of this clonotype: Antigen: not known.

TCRdb used MiXCR to reprocess the 5' RACE reads, holding one entry per CDR3 protein. Counted here are about 9,100 distinct CDR3 sequences, about 6% occurring once; the ten biggest clones make up roughly 7%. Overall study findings and caveats: The recorded estimate of tumor T cell coverage is around 7.7% for alpha chains and roughly 12% for beta chains. Counts of expanded intratumoral alpha and beta TCRs tracked tumor mutation counts.

The sequencing here drew on lung tumor tissue, taken at surgery. The clonotype originates from a female donor with early-stage non-small cell lung cancer. The V gene is TRBV11-3, the J gene TRBJ2-2; D is possibly TRBD2 (5 bases). CDR3 residues: CASSRGTGELFF. The CDR3 nucleotides are TGTGCCAGCAGCCGGGGTACCGGGGAGCTGTTTTTT. The full variable domain, with the rest looked up from reference TRBV11-3 and TRBJ2-2, is EAGVVQSPRYKIIEKKQPVAFWCNPISGHNTLYWYLQNLGQGPELLIRYENEEAVDDSQLPKDRFSAERLKGVDSTLKIQPAELGDSAVYLCASSRGTGELFFGEGSRLTVL.